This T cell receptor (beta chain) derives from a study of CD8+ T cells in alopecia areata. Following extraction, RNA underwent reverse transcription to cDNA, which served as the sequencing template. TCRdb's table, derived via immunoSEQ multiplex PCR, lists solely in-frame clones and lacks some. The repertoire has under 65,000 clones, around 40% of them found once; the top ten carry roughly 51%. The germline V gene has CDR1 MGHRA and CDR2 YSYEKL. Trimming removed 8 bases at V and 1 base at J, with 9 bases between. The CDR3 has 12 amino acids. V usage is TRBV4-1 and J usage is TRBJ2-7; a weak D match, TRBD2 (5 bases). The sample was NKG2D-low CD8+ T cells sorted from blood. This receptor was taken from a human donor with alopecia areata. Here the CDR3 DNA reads TGCGCCAGCGGAGGATCATCCTACGAGCAGTACTTC. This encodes CASGGSSYEQYF.